The 13 T cell receptor beta chains presented below share a single source sample, sequenced in a study of blood T cells in healthy people across ages (dated by TCRdb to between 2014 and 2017). The protocol used for the library was 5' RACE. These reads were obtained on an Illumina HiSeq 2500. A second PCR of about 7 to 12 cycles was run with a J-beta primer mix and a sample-barcoded 5' primer. TCRdb's own reprocessing of the public reads used fastp at Q25 and MiXCR and kept productive beta chains. Records with the same CDR3 protein are collapsed into one entry carrying the most frequent genes and DNA. The sample table holds about 580,000 distinct CDR3 sequences, of which 45% to 55% were seen once. The ten largest clones add up to 20% to 25% of the sample. Source material: blood. All receptors derive from a man older than 75 in good health.

On this clonotype: One junction end disagrees with the germline gene, perhaps due to a read error. The chain carries TRBV2 and TRBJ2-4, with D possibly being TRBD1 (6 bases). The J call may not be correct, given that the DNA end is closer to TRBJ2-7. CDR3 length: 13 amino acids. Per the germline V gene, CDR1 is SNHLY and CDR2 is FYNNEI. This CDR3 reads CTSNLRDKYEQYF. DNA for the CDR3: TGTACCAGCAACTTAAGGGACAAATACGAGCAGTACTTC.

CDR3 nucleotide sequence: TGCGCCAGCAGCTCCGCCGACAGGCGGGGAGAGACCCAGTACTTC. Its translation is CASSSADRRGETQYF. This sequence joins TRBV5-1 and TRBJ2-5; the D call may be TRBD1 or TRBD2 (6 bases each). The CDR3 is 15 residues long. Germline V gene lookup returns CDR1 SGHRS and CDR2 YFSETQ. Trimming cost V 3 bases and J 4 bases, with 16 bases left between them.

This clonotype occurred a few times. This chain joins TRBV25-1 and TRBJ2-5; TRBD1 matches at 7 bases. Germline CDR1 reads MGHDK; CDR2 reads SYGVNS. J was trimmed by 5 bases and V by 3 bases; bases with no gene match: 6. This CDR3 is 14 amino acids long. CDR3 in DNA: TGTGCCAGCAGTGACGACAGGGACATGGAGACCCAGTACTTC. This translates into CASSDDRDMETQYF.

This chain uses TRBV21-1 with TRBJ2-7; no DNA check was done on the table's D call, TRBD2. TRBV21-1 is reported as a pseudogene. This CDR3 has 14 amino acids. CDR3: CASRHPGLNYEQYF. The CDR3 region has the DNA TGTGCCAGCAGGCACCCGGGACTCAACTACGAGCAGTACTTC.

The rearrangement links TRBV20-1 to TRBJ1-6; D not resolved. The CDR3 has 16 residues. The germline V and J ends were trimmed by 3 bases and 2 bases, with 14 bases remaining between them. Germline V gives CDR1 DFQATT, CDR2 SNEGSKA (reference sequence). The CDR3 loop reads CSASVTGGAYNSPLHF. In nucleotides, the CDR3 is TGCAGTGCTAGCGTTACCGGTGGGGCCTATAATTCACCCCTCCACTTT.

The chain carries TRBV12-3 or TRBV12-4 and TRBJ1-6; no reliable D call. V lost 5 bases, J lost 5 bases, and 13 bases lay in between. The CDR3 is 15 amino acids. The CDR3 sequence is CASSRGRVDNSPLHF. DNA for the CDR3: TGTGCCAGCAGTCGTGGGAGGGTGGATAATTCACCCCTCCACTTT.

This clonotype was observed at least ten times. A much larger clonotype is one base distant, so this may be a read error. The rearrangement uses TRBV6-5 and TRBJ2-1; a weak D match, TRBD2 (6 bases). The tail of the sequence fits TRBJ2-7 better, so the J call may be wrong. In germline, CDR1 is MNHEY, CDR2 SVGAGI. The CDR3 sequence is 16 residues long. Here the CDR3 DNA reads TGTGCCAGCAGACGCTCTAGCGTCTCCTCCTACAATGAGCAGTACTTC. It yields the protein CASRRSSVSSYNEQYF.

This clonotype has a handful of counts. The chain joins TRBV15 to TRBJ2-5, with D perhaps TRBD2 (6 bases). V lost 4 bases and J lost 4, with 10 bases in between. This CDR3 has 13 amino acids. Per the germline V gene, CDR1 is LNHNV and CDR2 is YYDKDF (reference sequence). The CDR3 DNA reads TGTGCCACCAGCACCCACGGGGGAGAGACCCAGTACTTC. It specifies CATSTHGGETQYF.

This sequence joins TRBV5-1 and TRBJ2-3; 14 bases fit TRBD2. This CDR3 has 18 amino acids. CDR1 and CDR2 (germline): SGHRS, YFSETQ. The V gene end was trimmed by 4 bases and the J gene end by 0 bases; junction bases not matched to a gene: 7. This CDR3 is CASSTGTSGGLSTDTQYF. The CDR3 DNA reads as TGCGCCAGCAGCACCGGGACTAGCGGGGGCCTAAGCACAGATACGCAGTATTTT.

The table lists this clonotype with many counts. The gene calls are TRBV28 and TRBJ1-5; no clear D gene. With 5 bases removed from V and 2 bases from J, the gap between germline ends came to 7 bases. Germline V gene data show CDR1 as MDHEN and CDR2 as SYDVKM. CDR3 length equals 13 residues. Here the CDR3 DNA reads TGTGCCAGCAGTGTAATCGGCAATCAGCCCCAGCATTTT. This codes for CASSVIGNQPQHF.

Note on this clonotype: This may arise from a read error, as a much more abundant clone is one base away. The chain links TRBV6-6 to TRBJ1-4, with 8 bases matching TRBD1. This CDR3 comprises 15 residues. Germline CDR1 is MNHNY and CDR2 is SVGAGI (reference sequence). The CDR3 spells CACRNRQGLFEKLFF. CDR3 DNA sequence: TGTGCCTGCAGGAACCGACAGGGGCTGTTTGAAAAACTGTTTTTT.

This chain connects TRBV10-3 to TRBJ2-7; D is unclear. CDR3 length: 13 amino acids. Trimming removed 0 bases from V and 7 bases from J, with 10 bases in between. Per germline, CDR1 ENHRY and CDR2 SYGVKD. The CDR3 DNA reads TGTGCCATCAGTGAGTCGGCCCGCCGGGAGCAGTACTTC. Translation gives CAISESARREQYF.

In this sample, this clonotype turned up a few times. The chain uses TRBV6-2 or TRBV6-3 and TRBJ2-5; D unclear. CDR3 length equals 15 residues. CDR1 MNHEY and CDR2 SVGEGT come from the germline V gene. The V end lost 2 bases, the J end lost 2 bases, and 12 bases lay between the germline ends. DNA for the CDR3: TGTGCCAGCAGTTACCGGCAGTTCGGTCAAGAGACCCAGTACTTC. Protein sequence: CASSYRQFGQETQYF.